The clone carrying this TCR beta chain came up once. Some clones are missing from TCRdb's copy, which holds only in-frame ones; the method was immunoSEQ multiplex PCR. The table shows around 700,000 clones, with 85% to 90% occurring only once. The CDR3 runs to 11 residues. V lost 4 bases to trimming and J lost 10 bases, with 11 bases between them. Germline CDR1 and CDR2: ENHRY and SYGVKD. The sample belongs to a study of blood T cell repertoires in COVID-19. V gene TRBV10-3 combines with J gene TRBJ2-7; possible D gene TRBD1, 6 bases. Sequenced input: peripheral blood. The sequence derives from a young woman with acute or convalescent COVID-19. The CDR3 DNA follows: TGTGCCATCAGTGGAGGACAGAACCAGTACTTC. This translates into CAISGGQNQYF.